One and the same sample provided the 12 T cell receptor beta chains below, sequenced in a study of long-term antiretroviral therapy in people with HIV (dated by TCRdb to between 2021 and 2024). The immunoSEQ hsTCRB v3.0 assay was used at survey level resolution for TRB variable region sequencing. TCRdb re-hosts the immuneACCESS table, in-frame sequences only. Its copies lack some clones; in the studies checked, an unresolved V gene accounts for under half of them, and the cause for the rest is not known. The sample table contains some 30,000 clones; only one count was recorded for about 94% of them. The leading ten clones occupy around 2.7% of the sample. Sequencing was performed on unsorted PBMCs, taken about 7.2 years after starting antiretroviral therapy. These receptors originate from a man over 45 with HIV.

The V call is TRBV19, the J call TRBJ1-2; no firm D call. Trimming took 5 bases from V and 6 from J, leaving 10 bases between them. CDR1 LNHDA and CDR2 SQIVND come from the germline V gene (reference sequence). The length of the CDR3 is 12 residues. In nucleotides, the CDR3 is TGTGCCAGTAGTGGGGAGGCCCATGGCTACACCTTC. Protein sequence: CASSGEAHGYTF. Using reference TRBV19 and TRBJ1-2 for the parts outside the CDR3, the full variable domain is DGGITQSPKYLFRKEGQNVTLSCEQNLNHDAMYWYRQDPGQGLRLIYYSQIVNDFQKGDIAEGYSVSREKKESFPLTVTSAQKNPTAFYLCASSGEAHGYTFGSGTRLTVV.

The rearrangement joins TRBV10-1 to TRBJ1-2, with a tentative D call TRBD1 (5 bases). Deletions cut 0 bases from V and 6 bases from J, with 14 bases between. CDR1 is WNHNN and CDR2 is SYGVQD in the germline V gene (reference sequence). This CDR3 comprises 15 residues. For the CDR3, the DNA is TGCGCCAGCAGTGAGTCGAGACAGTCCCGAGATGGCTACACCTTC. Its translation: CASSESRQSRDGYTF.

A few counts support this clone. This chain links TRBV6-5 with TRBJ2-7; D ambiguous. The CDR3 sequence is 13 residues long. Germline CDR1 and CDR2: MNHEY and SVGAGI. V lost 6 bases to trimming and J lost 0 bases, with 9 bases between them. The DNA for the CDR3 is TGTGCCAGCAGGATACAGAGCTCCTACGAGCAGTACTTC. Protein product: CASRIQSSYEQYF.

J is TRBJ2-3 and V is TRBV2; 9 bases line up with TRBD2. Per germline, CDR1 SNHLY and CDR2 FYNNEI. The CDR3 loop spans 16 amino acids. The junction had 5 bases not matched to a gene; V was cut back by 2 bases and J by 2 bases. CDR3 DNA: TGTGCCAGCAGTGAACGGCTAGCGGGGTACACAGATACGCAGTATTTT. Translated, it gives CASSERLAGYTDTQYF.

V gene TRBV5-6 combines with J gene TRBJ2-5; D call uncertain. The CDR3 extends over 12 amino acids. Germline V gene sequence: CDR1 SGHDT, CDR2 YYEEEE. Trimming pared 0 bases from V and 5 bases from J, leaving 5 bases between. The CDR3 loop is CASSLAAETQYF. DNA of the CDR3: TGTGCCAGCAGCTTGGCCGCCGAGACCCAGTACTTC.

The J gene is TRBJ2-2, the V gene TRBV5-1; TRBD2 agrees at 10 bases. The CDR3 has 17 amino acids. Germline V gives CDR1 SGHRS, CDR2 YFSETQ. V shed 7 bases, J shed 4 bases, and the junction held 13 bases outside the gene matches. The CDR3 is CASRTSGARGGTGELFF. CDR3 bases: TGCGCCAGCCGGACTAGCGGCGCCAGGGGGGGCACCGGGGAGCTGTTTTTT.

The chain combines TRBV5-3 with TRBJ2-3; 12 bases match TRBD2. TRBV5-3 is assigned to the ORF class and has an uncertain function. CDR3 length: 16 amino acids. V was clipped by 4 bases and J by 2 bases; unmatched bases: 5. CDR3 protein: CARSDLAGGITDTQYF. CDR3 in DNA: TGTGCCAGAAGCGACCTAGCGGGGGGGATCACAGATACGCAGTATTTT.

This clone has only one observation. In DNA, the CDR3 is TGTGCCAGCAGCTTAACCCGGGACACAGATACGCAGTATTTT. This sequence encodes CASSLTRDTDTQYF. V and J are TRBV7-3 and TRBJ2-3, with D maybe TRBD2 (5 bases). Trimming cost V 0 bases and J 2 bases, with 6 bases left between them. Germline CDR1 reads SGHTA; CDR2 reads FQGTGA. The CDR3 consists of 14 residues.

The sample holds one count of this clone. V is TRBV4-3 and J is TRBJ2-6; TRBD1 is a possible D gene (6 bases). Germline V lookup: CDR1 LGHNA, CDR2 YSLEER. CDR3 size: 18 residues. Trimming took off 4 bases at V and 0 bases at J, with 16 bases between the two ends. CDR3 sequence reads: CASSPYRAVGSGANVLTF. The CDR3 region has the DNA TGCGCCAGCAGCCCCTACAGGGCGGTGGGCTCTGGGGCCAACGTCCTGACTTTC.

Judged by abundance, this clone is medium-sized (0.01 to 0.1%). The chain links TRBV21-1 to TRBJ2-2; TRBD1 is the table's D call and was not checked against the DNA. TRBV21-1 is noted as a pseudogene. The CDR3 runs 14 residues. The CDR3: CASSPQGQTGELFF. CDR3 in DNA: TGTGCCAGCAGCCCGCAGGGGCAAACCGGGGAGCTGTTTTTT.

This clone appeared once. This rearrangement joins TRBV19 to TRBJ1-6; possible D gene TRBD1, 6 bases. Germline CDR1 is LNHDA and CDR2 is SQIVND (reference sequence). V was trimmed by 3 bases and J by 6 bases, leaving 15 bases between them. This CDR3 is built from 16 residues. The CDR3 loop is CASSMSRRGGNSPLHF. The CDR3 bases are TGTGCCAGTAGTATGTCGCGCAGGGGAGGTAATTCACCCCTCCACTTT. Variable domain in full (rest from reference TRBV19 and TRBJ1-6): DGGITQSPKYLFRKEGQNVTLSCEQNLNHDAMYWYRQDPGQGLRLIYYSQIVNDFQKGDIAEGYSVSREKKESFPLTVTSAQKNPTAFYLCASSMSRRGGNSPLHFGNGTRLTVT.

J is TRBJ1-1 and V is TRBV19; 10 bases match TRBD1. Germline V gene data show CDR1 as LNHDA and CDR2 as SQIVND (reference sequence). CDR3 length: 15 amino acids. The junction had 5 bases not matched to a gene; V was cut back by 3 bases and J by 4 bases. CDR3 loop: CASSIPGQGTTEAFF. CDR3 coding DNA: TGTGCCAGTAGTATCCCGGGACAGGGGACCACTGAAGCTTTCTTT. The variable domain in full, completed from reference TRBV19 and TRBJ1-1, reads DGGITQSPKYLFRKEGQNVTLSCEQNLNHDAMYWYRQDPGQGLRLIYYSQIVNDFQKGDIAEGYSVSREKKESFPLTVTSAQKNPTAFYLCASSIPGQGTTEAFFGQGTRLTVV.